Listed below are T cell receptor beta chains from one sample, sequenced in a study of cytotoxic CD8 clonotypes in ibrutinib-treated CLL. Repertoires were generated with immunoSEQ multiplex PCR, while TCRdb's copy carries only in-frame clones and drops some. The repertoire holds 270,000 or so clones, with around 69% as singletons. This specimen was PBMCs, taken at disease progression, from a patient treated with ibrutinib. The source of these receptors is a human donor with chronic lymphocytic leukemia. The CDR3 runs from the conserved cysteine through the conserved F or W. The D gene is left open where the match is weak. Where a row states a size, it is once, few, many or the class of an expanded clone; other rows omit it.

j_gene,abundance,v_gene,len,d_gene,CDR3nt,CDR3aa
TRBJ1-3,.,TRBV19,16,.,TGTGCCAGTAGTATCGGTGGGGTCGTCGCAAGAAACACCATATATTTT,CASSIGGVVARNTIYF
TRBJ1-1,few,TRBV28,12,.,TGTGCCATCTCTCTGAAGGACACTGAAGCTTTCTTT,CAISLKDTEAFF
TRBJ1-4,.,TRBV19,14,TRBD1,TGTGCCAGTAGTATCGGGACAGGGCACGAAAAACTGTTTTTT,CASSIGTGHEKLFF
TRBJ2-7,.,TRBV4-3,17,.,TGCGCCAGCAGCCAAGATTCGGGGATCCGAATTCGGGGCGAGCAGTACTTC,CASSQDSGIRIRGEQYF
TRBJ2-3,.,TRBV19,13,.,TGTGCCAGTAGGCATACTAGGGCAGATACGCAGTATTTT,CASRHTRADTQYF
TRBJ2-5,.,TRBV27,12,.,TGTGCCAGCAGTTTACTCGTAGAGACCCAGTACTTC,CASSLLVETQYF
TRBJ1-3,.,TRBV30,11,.,TGTGCCTGGACCCCTACGGGATTAATATATTTT,CAWTPTGLIYF
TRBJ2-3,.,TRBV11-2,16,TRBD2,TGTGCCAGCAGCTCCTTAGCGGGGGGGCGTGCAGATACGCAGTATTTT,CASSSLAGGRADTQYF
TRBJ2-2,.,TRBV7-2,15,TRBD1,TGTGCCAGCGCTACAAGGGACAGGGCGACCGGGGAGCTGTTTTTT,CASATRDRATGELFF
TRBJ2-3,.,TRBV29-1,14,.,TGCAGCGTTGGGCTAGCGACTAGCACAGATACGCAGTATTTT,CSVGLATSTDTQYF
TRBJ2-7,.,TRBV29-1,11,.,TGCAGCGTTGAACAGCGCTACGAGCAGTACTTC,CSVEQRYEQYF